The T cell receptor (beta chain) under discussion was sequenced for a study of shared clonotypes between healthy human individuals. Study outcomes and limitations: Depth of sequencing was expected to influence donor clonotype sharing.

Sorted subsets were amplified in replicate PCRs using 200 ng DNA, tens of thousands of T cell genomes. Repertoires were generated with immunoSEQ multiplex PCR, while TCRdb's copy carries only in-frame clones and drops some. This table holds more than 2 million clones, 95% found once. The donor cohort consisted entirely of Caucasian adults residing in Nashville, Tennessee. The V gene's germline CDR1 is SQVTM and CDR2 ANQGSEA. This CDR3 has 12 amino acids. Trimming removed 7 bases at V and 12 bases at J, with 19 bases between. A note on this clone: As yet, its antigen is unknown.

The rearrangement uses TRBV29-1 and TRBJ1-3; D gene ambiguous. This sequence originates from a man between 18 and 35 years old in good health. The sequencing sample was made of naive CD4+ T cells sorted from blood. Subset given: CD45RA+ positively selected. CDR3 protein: CSAELPGSLIYF. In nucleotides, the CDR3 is TGCAGCGCCGAATTACCGGGATCCCTCATATATTTT.